These 29 T cell receptor beta chains were sequenced from one sample in a study of spatial heterogeneity in lung cancer. Time point specified: blood at routine non-recurrence follow-up after resection. MiXCR was run by TCRdb on the 5' RACE reads, yielding one entry per CDR3 protein. The table lists under 75,000 distinct CDR3 sequences, 7.5% to 10% of them singletons. The sample was PBMCs, taken at follow-up. The receptors come from a female donor with early-stage non-small cell lung cancer.

This clonotype showed up many times. This chain links TRBV5-1 with TRBJ2-7; D is perhaps TRBD2 (6 bases). This CDR3 is 13 amino acids long. Germline V gives CDR1 SGHRS, CDR2 YFSETQ. V shed 1 base and J shed 5 bases, with 10 bases lying between them. The CDR3 sequence: CASSLNREDEQYF. DNA of the CDR3: TGCGCCAGCAGCTTGAATAGGGAGGACGAGCAGTACTTC. Combining the CDR3 with reference TRBV5-1 and TRBJ2-7 gives the whole variable domain KAGVTQTPRYLIKTRGQQVTLSCSPISGHRSVSWYQQTPGQGLQFLFEYFSETQRNKGNFPGRFSGRQFSNSRSEMNVSTLELGDSALYLCASSLNREDEQYFGPGTRLTVT.

This clonotype was seen at least ten times. The rearrangement uses TRBV2 and TRBJ1-5, with 9 bases lining up with TRBD1. The CDR3 is made up of 16 amino acids. CDR1 is SNHLY and CDR2 is FYNNEI in the germline V gene. J lost 3 bases, V lost 7 bases, and 10 bases had no gene match. Written as DNA, the CDR3 is TGTGCCAGCACCCCCCGAGGGGACAGGGTCAATCAGCCCCAGCATTTT. Its protein is CASTPRGDRVNQPQHF.

The table lists this clonotype with many counts. The rearrangement uses TRBV19 and TRBJ1-6; D gene unclear. Trimming removed 4 bases at V and 2 bases at J, with 6 bases between. Per the germline V gene, CDR1 is LNHDA and CDR2 is SQIVND (reference sequence). The CDR3 has 14 residues. CDR3 coding DNA: TGTGCCAGTAGTACTCCAACCTATAATTCACCCCTCCACTTT. Its protein product is CASSTPTYNSPLHF.

The table lists this clonotype with many counts. The chain has TRBV7-9 and TRBJ2-2, with 11 bases that match TRBD2. Trimming at V came to 5 bases and at J to 0 bases, leaving 5 bases not matched to a gene. The CDR3 totals 17 residues. Germline V gene lookup returns CDR1 SEHNR and CDR2 FQNEAQ (reference sequence). The CDR3 sequence: CASSPLAGGPNTGELFF. In DNA form, the CDR3 reads TGTGCCAGCAGCCCATTAGCGGGAGGGCCGAACACCGGGGAGCTGTTTTTT. Drawing the rest from reference TRBV7-9 and TRBJ2-2, the complete variable domain is DTGVSQNPRHKITKRGQNVTFRCDPISEHNRLYWYRQTLGQGPEFLTYFQNEAQLEKSRLLSDRFSAERPKGSFSTLEIQRTEQGDSAMYLCASSPLAGGPNTGELFFGEGSRLTVL.

This clonotype was picked up many times. The V and J genes are TRBV20-1 and TRBJ2-1; 7 bases align to TRBD1. With V trimmed by 7 bases and J by 3 bases, 9 bases remained unmatched. This CDR3 contains 14 residues. From germline, CDR1 is DFQATT and CDR2 SNEGSKA (reference sequence). The DNA of the CDR3 is TGCAGTGTTTCTCCGGGACAGAACTACAATGAGCAGTTCTTC. This translates into CSVSPGQNYNEQFF.

This clonotype was seen ten or more times. J is TRBJ2-2 and V is TRBV10-2; either TRBD1 or TRBD2 may supply D (6 bases each). Germline V gives CDR1 WSHSY, CDR2 SAAADI. Between the trimmed V and J ends, which lost 10 bases and 5 bases, there was a span of 17 bases. The CDR3 has 14 residues. The CDR3 bases are TGCGCCACCACCTGGGGGGCGAGTACCGGGGAGCTGTTTTTT. Its protein is CATTWGASTGELFF.

The sample holds many counts of this clonotype. This chain joins TRBV5-1 and TRBJ2-5, with D unclear. Germline V gene lookup returns CDR1 SGHRS and CDR2 YFSETQ. Trimming removed 4 bases at V and 2 bases at J, with 15 bases between. CDR3 size: 15 residues. In DNA form, the CDR3 reads TGCGCCAGCAGCCATGCGAGTTCCGATCAAGAGACCCAGTACTTC. Amino acid sequence: CASSHASSDQETQYF.

This clonotype was recorded many times. The chain recombines TRBV3-1 with TRBJ2-1, with 7 bases identical to TRBD2. The germline V gene encodes CDR1 LGHDT and CDR2 YNNKEL (reference sequence). The CDR3 sequence is 15 residues long. J gave up 3 bases and V 4 bases, and 6 bases lay outside the gene matches. The CDR3 nucleotides are TGTGCCAGCAGCCGGGGGGGGAGCAACTACAATGAGCAGTTCTTC. Protein sequence: CASSRGGSNYNEQFF.

This clonotype has a count of ten or more. The chain is built from TRBV19 and TRBJ2-1; the D gene is possibly TRBD2 (5 bases). Germline CDR1 and CDR2: LNHDA and SQIVND (reference sequence). The CDR3 totals 14 residues. V lost 6 bases and J lost 6, with 15 bases in between. The CDR3 region is CASSLSGGVNEQFF. CDR3 sequence (DNA): TGTGCCAGTAGCCTCAGCGGTGGAGTCAATGAGCAGTTCTTC.

This clonotype was detected many times. This chain joins TRBV9 and TRBJ2-1; the match to TRBD1 covers 7 bases. CDR1 is SGDLS, CDR2 YYNGEE, per germline. The CDR3 length is 13 residues. Trimming cost V 3 bases and J 13 bases; bases outside gene matches: 10. CDR3 sequence (DNA): TGTGCCAGCAGCGCGACCTACAGGGGTGAACAGTTCTTC. Translating it yields CASSATYRGEQFF.

This clonotype was seen only a few times. Because the CDR3 is missing its conserved closing phenylalanine or tryptophan, this is likely a read error. No DNA is shown, since the ends of the CDR3 on it are uncertain; the CDR3 is the one TCRdb lists. V usage is TRBV20-1 and J usage is TRBJ2-1; TRBD1, the table's D call, lacks a check against the DNA. Germline V gene sequence: CDR1 DFQATT, CDR2 SNEGSKA (reference sequence). The CDR3 spans 13 amino acids, including both terminal residues. The CDR3 here is CSARVPGGRGAHY.

The chain couples TRBV25-1 to TRBJ1-3; tentative D call: TRBD1 (6 bases). The CDR3 loop spans 15 amino acids. CDR1 MGHDK and CDR2 SYGVNS come from the germline V gene. V was pared by 3 bases and J by 2 bases, with 11 bases between. In DNA, the CDR3 is TGTGCCAGCAGTGATTTTGGGGGGCCTGGAAACACCATATATTTT. Translated, it gives CASSDFGGPGNTIYF.

This clonotype appeared a few times. The chain uses TRBV10-3 and TRBJ2-7; TRBD2 agrees at 9 bases. V gave up 7 bases and J gave up 7 bases; unmatched junction bases: 11. Germline V CDR1 and CDR2: ENHRY, SYGVKD. The CDR3 length is 14 residues. The CDR3 here is CAIKAVAGDGEQYF. Here the CDR3 DNA reads TGTGCCATCAAGGCGGTAGCGGGGGACGGTGAGCAGTACTTC.

Note on this clonotype: Possible read error: a much larger clone is one base away. V and J are TRBV5-1 and TRBJ2-7; 7 bases map to TRBD2. The CDR3 consists of 16 residues. V was pared by 1 base and J by 3 bases, with 10 bases of the junction left unmatched. The germline V gene has CDR1 SGHRS and CDR2 YFSETQ. CDR3: CASSLLPTGGSYEQYF. CDR3 coding DNA: TGCGCCAGCAGCTTGTTGCCCACTGGCGGGAGCTACGAGCAGTACTTC.

This clonotype was found many times. The rearrangement links TRBV6-6 to TRBJ1-1; D remains unclear. V was pared by 7 bases and J by 8 bases, with 14 bases between. Germline values: CDR1 MNHNY, CDR2 SVGAGI (reference sequence). The CDR3 sequence is 12 residues long. The CDR3 DNA reads as TGTGCCAGCACTCCCTTGGTGGGGGAAGCTTTCTTT. Translation: CASTPLVGEAFF.

There are many counts of this clonotype. The chain is built from TRBV12-3 or TRBV12-4 and TRBJ2-5; tentative D call: TRBD2 (5 bases). The CDR3 spans 14 residues. V was pared by 0 bases and J by 9 bases, with 14 bases between. CDR3 region: CASSLARVVWAQYF. CDR3 bases: TGTGCCAGCAGTTTAGCGCGGGTGGTGTGGGCCCAGTACTTC.

This clonotype was counted a few times. The chain uses TRBV5-1 and TRBJ2-3; the D call may be TRBD1 or TRBD2 (5 bases each). CDR1 is SGHRS and CDR2 is YFSETQ in the germline V gene. The V end was cut by 2 bases, the J end by 0 bases, with 10 bases between. This CDR3 has 15 amino acids. CDR3: CASSFDRDSTDTQYF. The CDR3 DNA follows: TGCGCCAGCAGCTTTGACCGGGACAGCACAGATACGCAGTATTTT. The full variable domain, with the rest looked up from reference TRBV5-1 and TRBJ2-3, is KAGVTQTPRYLIKTRGQQVTLSCSPISGHRSVSWYQQTPGQGLQFLFEYFSETQRNKGNFPGRFSGRQFSNSRSEMNVSTLELGDSALYLCASSFDRDSTDTQYFGPGTRLTVL.

The CDR3 loop is CASSSGLAGELQETQYF. CDR3 bases: TGTGCCAGCAGCTCGGGACTAGCGGGAGAGCTCCAAGAGACCCAGTACTTC. V and J are TRBV7-9 and TRBJ2-5, with 14 nucleotides matching TRBD2. CDR3 length equals 17 residues. CDR1 SEHNR and CDR2 FQNEAQ come from the germline V gene (reference sequence). V lost 4 bases, J lost 1 base, and 5 bases stayed unmatched.

This clonotype was counted ten times or more. V is TRBV7-8 and J is TRBJ2-3, with D possibly matching TRBD2 (5 bases). This CDR3 contains 16 residues. V lost 5 bases and J 2 bases, leaving 17 bases between the germline ends. In germline, CDR1 is SGHVS, CDR2 FQNEAQ. The CDR3, as DNA: TGTGCCAGCAGCCCACCGGGATTAGGTATCACAGATACGCAGTATTTT. Its translation: CASSPPGLGITDTQYF.

Concerning this clonotype itself: A much larger clone lies one base from this, so it may be a read error. The genes are TRBV29-1 and TRBJ2-5; weak D call: TRBD2 (5 bases). The CDR3 extends over 13 amino acids. Germline V gene lookup returns CDR1 SQVTM and CDR2 ANQGSEA. CDR3 sequence reads: CSVEFGGQETLYF. CDR3 in DNA: TGCAGCGTTGAGTTTGGAGGCCAAGAGACCCTGTACTTC.

This clonotype was counted at least ten times. The V and J genes are TRBV7-9 and TRBJ2-2; maybe TRBD1 (6 bases). V lost 7 bases and J 7 bases, leaving 10 bases between the germline ends. Looked up from germline, CDR1 is SEHNR and CDR2 is FQNEAQ (reference sequence). This CDR3 spans 12 amino acids. This CDR3 is CASKQGIGELFF. The DNA for the CDR3 is TGTGCCAGCAAACAGGGAATCGGGGAGCTGTTTTTT.

The chain combines TRBV2 with TRBJ1-6, with TRBD1 as a possible D gene (5 bases). V was cut by 2 bases and J by 10 bases, with 9 bases left in between. The CDR3 has 13 amino acids. Germline V CDR1 and CDR2: SNHLY, FYNNEI. CDR3 coding DNA: TGTGCCAGCAGTGAATACCAGGGATCACCCCTCCACTTT. This encodes CASSEYQGSPLHF.

The genes are TRBV5-1 and TRBJ1-3, with 7 bases matching TRBD1. In germline, CDR1 is SGHRS, CDR2 YFSETQ. The J segment lost 4 bases and the V segment lost 0 bases, leaving 7 bases of the junction unmatched. The CDR3 covers 16 residues. DNA of the CDR3: TGCGCCAGCAGCTTGGTAGGGGACAGATACGGAAACACCATATATTTT. It codes for CASSLVGDRYGNTIYF.

The table lists this clonotype with a few counts. The chain couples TRBV20-1 to TRBJ2-2, with D possibly being TRBD2 (6 bases). From germline, CDR1 is DFQATT and CDR2 SNEGSKA (reference sequence). Trimming cost V 3 bases and J 6 bases, with 11 bases left between them. The CDR3 is made up of 13 amino acids. The CDR3 protein is CSASGSSPGELFF. The CDR3 region has the DNA TGCAGTGCTAGCGGGAGTTCACCCGGGGAGCTGTTTTTT.

This clonotype showed up just a few times. This sequence joins TRBV29-1 and TRBJ2-1; 14 nucleotides align to TRBD2. V lost 0 bases to trimming and J lost 10 bases; unmatched junction nucleotides: 14. CDR3 length: 18 residues. CDR1 and CDR2 (germline): SQVTM, ANQGSEA. Here the CDR3 reads CSVEDRSKGLAGVKEQFF. The DNA of the CDR3 is TGCAGCGTTGAAGACAGGTCCAAGGGACTAGCGGGAGTAAAGGAGCAGTTCTTC.

This clonotype was seen a few times. It may be a read error: a sequence one base away is much more abundant. The chain combines TRBV5-1 with TRBJ2-5; TRBD2 matches at 7 bases. The CDR3 is 15 amino acids. Germline-derived CDR1 and CDR2 are SGHRS and YFSETQ. V dropped 9 bases and J dropped 3; count of bases not matched to a gene: 14. This CDR3 reads CATGGSDVTEETQYF. CDR3 coding DNA: TGCGCCACCGGGGGGTCGGACGTAACTGAAGAGACCCAGTACTTC.

The chain has TRBV11-2 and TRBJ2-3, with unresolved D. This CDR3 comprises 13 residues. CDR1 and CDR2 from the germline V gene are SGHAT and FQNNGV. V lost 3 bases, J lost 2 bases, and 6 bases lay in between. The CDR3 sequence is CASSFRSTDTQYF. In DNA form, the CDR3 reads TGTGCCAGCAGCTTCCGATCCACAGATACGCAGTATTTT.

In this sample, this clonotype turned up many times. V and J are TRBV7-9 and TRBJ2-1; D is undetermined. This CDR3 spans 11 amino acids. CDR1 is SEHNR and CDR2 is FQNEAQ in the germline V gene (reference sequence). V was trimmed by 1 base and J by 13 bases, leaving 8 bases between them. The CDR3 DNA sequence: TGTGCCAGCAGCTTAGTAGGCGGACAGTTCTTC. Encoded protein: CASSLVGGQFF.

This clonotype occurred many times. The rearrangement links TRBV5-1 to TRBJ1-1; D possibly corresponds to TRBD1 (6 bases). V was shortened by 0 bases and J by 1 base, with 10 bases between the two germline ends. Germline V gene data show CDR1 as SGHRS and CDR2 as YFSETQ. There are 15 residues in the CDR3. The CDR3 nucleotides read TGCGCCAGCAGCTTGGGCGGGGGCGCGAACACTGAAGCTTTCTTT. Its protein product is CASSLGGGANTEAFF.